This is a list of T cell receptor beta chains from one sample in a study of shared clonotypes between healthy human individuals. The repertoire was sequenced with immunoSEQ multiplex PCR; TCRdb's copy has only in-frame clones and lacks some. The sample holds about 2.1 million clones, 80% to 95% seen once. The sample comprised naive CD8+ T cells from PBMCs. These receptors originate from a young man in good health. Some clones in this sample may be carry-over from other donors' samples. Both conserved end residues are part of each CDR3. Size values are once, few and many counts, or a class for expanded clones, and some rows have none.

clone_size: NA; j_call: TRBJ1-2; v_call: TRBV4-3; cdr3_length: 15; cdr3_aa: CASSQARGLGYGYTF
clone_size: NA; j_call: TRBJ2-5; v_call: TRBV7-9; cdr3_length: 16; cdr3_aa: CASSSRVGTAEETQYF
clone_size: NA; j_call: TRBJ2-7; v_call: TRBV28; cdr3_length: 12; cdr3_aa: CASSLYRDEQYF
clone_size: NA; j_call: TRBJ1-5; v_call: TRBV6-1; cdr3_length: 15; cdr3_aa: CASSEPGLADQPQHF
clone_size: NA; j_call: TRBJ2-3; v_call: TRBV9; cdr3_length: 16; cdr3_aa: CASSVGRGGLTDTQYF
clone_size: NA; j_call: TRBJ2-1; v_call: TRBV29-1; cdr3_length: 14; cdr3_aa: CSVFFGGPSNEQFF
clone_size: NA; j_call: TRBJ2-3; v_call: TRBV13; cdr3_length: 14; cdr3_aa: CASSLGAMADTQYF
clone_size: NA; j_call: TRBJ2-2; v_call: TRBV4-3; cdr3_length: 17; cdr3_aa: CASSQDGQVKGTGELFF
clone_size: NA; j_call: TRBJ2-7; v_call: TRBV7-2; cdr3_length: 15; cdr3_aa: CASSLRGLFVSEQYF
clone_size: NA; j_call: TRBJ2-2; v_call: TRBV5-1; cdr3_length: 14; cdr3_aa: CASSLDRGLWELFF
clone_size: NA; j_call: TRBJ2-7; v_call: TRBV5-4; cdr3_length: 14; cdr3_aa: CASSFEASGRGQYF
clone_size: NA; j_call: TRBJ2-1; v_call: TRBV9; cdr3_length: 15; cdr3_aa: CASRATSGSLEEQFF
clone_size: NA; j_call: TRBJ2-1; v_call: TRBV27; cdr3_length: 13; cdr3_aa: CASSWTGRNEQFF
clone_size: NA; j_call: TRBJ1-2; v_call: TRBV19; cdr3_length: 16; cdr3_aa: CASSIGAASNNYGYTF
clone_size: NA; j_call: TRBJ2-1; v_call: TRBV4-3; cdr3_length: 15; cdr3_aa: CASSPTSGRADEQFF
clone_size: NA; j_call: TRBJ2-2; v_call: TRBV5-6; cdr3_length: 16; cdr3_aa: CASSLFTSIGTGELFF
clone_size: NA; j_call: TRBJ2-5; v_call: TRBV4-1; cdr3_length: 13; cdr3_aa: CASSQAKWETQYF
clone_size: NA; j_call: TRBJ2-7; v_call: TRBV7-8; cdr3_length: 16; cdr3_aa: CASSLEAGEGPYEQYF
clone_size: NA; j_call: TRBJ1-2; v_call: TRBV5-8; cdr3_length: 17; cdr3_aa: CASSLANKFLASYGYTF
clone_size: once; j_call: TRBJ2-2; v_call: TRBV28; cdr3_length: 14; cdr3_aa: CASRPTGNTGELFF
clone_size: NA; j_call: TRBJ2-1; v_call: TRBV29-1; cdr3_length: 13; cdr3_aa: CSVDGTAYNEQFF
clone_size: NA; j_call: TRBJ2-1; v_call: TRBV5-6; cdr3_length: 12; cdr3_aa: CASGTVYNEQFF
clone_size: NA; j_call: TRBJ1-2; v_call: TRBV29-1; cdr3_length: 14; cdr3_aa: CSVERAGTNYGYTF
clone_size: NA; j_call: TRBJ2-1; v_call: TRBV28; cdr3_length: 17; cdr3_aa: CASSLDRGVGSYNEQFF